The 8 T cell receptor beta chains reported below all come from one sample, sequenced in a study of T-cell reconstitution after alpha-beta-depleted transplantation in children. Unique molecular identifiers were incorporated into the prepared TCRbeta library. TCRdb ran MiXCR on the PCR reads and lists one entry per CDR3 protein. The sample lists under 250,000 distinct CDR3 sequences, approximately 6.9% occurring once. The source was PBMCs, collected before TCRalphabeta/CD19-depleted stem cell transplant. The source is a boy younger than 10 with acute lymphoblastic leukemia, due to receive a stem cell transplant.

This clonotype was detected only a few times. This rearrangement joins TRBV5-5 to TRBJ1-3; the match to TRBD1 covers 7 bases. J lost 4 bases, V lost 5 bases, and 6 bases had no gene match. Looked up from germline, CDR1 is SGHKS and CDR2 is YYEKEE (reference sequence). There are 14 residues in the CDR3. DNA of the CDR3: TGTGCCAGCAGAATGGAGACAGGGGGAAACACCATATATTTT. Amino acid sequence: CASRMETGGNTIYF.

Ten or more counts support this clonotype. The chain uses TRBV20-1 and TRBJ2-3; D may be TRBD1 or TRBD2 (5 bases each). Trimming left V 0 bases short and J 2 bases short, with 12 bases between. The CDR3 length is 15 residues. The germline V gene encodes CDR1 DFQATT and CDR2 SNEGSKA (reference sequence). The CDR3 protein is CSARDGAGSTDTQYF. CDR3 nucleotides: TGCAGTGCTAGAGACGGGGCAGGTTCCACAGATACGCAGTATTTT.

This clonotype has a count of ten or more. J is TRBJ2-5 and V is TRBV28; D unresolved. Between the trimmed V and J ends, which lost 3 bases and 0 bases, there was a span of 8 bases. CDR1 and CDR2 from the germline V gene are MDHEN and SYDVKM. This CDR3 spans 14 amino acids. CDR3 in DNA: TGTGCCAGCAGTTTTCGGCAGTACCAAGAGACCCAGTACTTC. Amino acids: CASSFRQYQETQYF.

The chain employs TRBV20-1 and TRBJ2-3, with D perhaps TRBD1 (5 bases). Germline CDR1 and CDR2: DFQATT and SNEGSKA (reference sequence). V lost 2 bases and J lost 5, with 5 bases in between. The CDR3 is 11 residues long. Here the CDR3 DNA reads TGCAGTGCTAGAACAGGAGATACGCAGTATTTT. Protein sequence: CSARTGDTQYF.

This clonotype was recorded at least ten times. The chain uses TRBV7-2 and TRBJ2-1; tentative D call: TRBD2 (6 bases). This CDR3 has 15 residues. Germline CDR1 reads SGHTA; CDR2 reads FQGNSA. V lost 5 bases and J lost 3, with 14 bases in between. CDR3 DNA: TGTGCCAGCAGCCTGAAACGGGGGATCTACAATGAGCAGTTCTTC. Translating it yields CASSLKRGIYNEQFF.

This clonotype was counted at least ten times. The chain combines TRBV28 with TRBJ2-1; weak D call: TRBD1 (6 bases). The V gene lost 11 bases and the J gene lost 5 bases, with 13 bases spanning the gap. Germline CDR1 reads MDHEN; CDR2 reads SYDVKM. This CDR3 region has 12 residues. The CDR3 DNA follows: TGTGCCTTCCGGGACAATAACAATGAGCAGTTCTTC. Its translation: CAFRDNNNEQFF.

This clonotype was found many times. The gene calls are TRBV20-1 and TRBJ2-7; D is ambiguous. With 3 bases removed from V and 1 base from J, the gap between germline ends came to 13 bases. The V gene's germline CDR1 is DFQATT and CDR2 SNEGSKA (reference sequence). This CDR3 is 14 amino acids long. The CDR3 reads CSARVPGQSYEQYF. The CDR3, as DNA: TGCAGTGCTAGGGTTCCCGGGCAGTCCTACGAGCAGTACTTC.

This clonotype was found many times. The J gene is TRBJ2-5, the V gene TRBV28; D unclear. With 2 bases removed from V and 2 bases from J, the gap between germline ends came to 12 bases. CDR1 is MDHEN, CDR2 SYDVKM, per germline. The length of the CDR3 is 15 residues. The CDR3 DNA is TGTGCCAGCAGTTTAGGGTCGAATTCACAAGAGACCCAGTACTTC. Translated, it gives CASSLGSNSQETQYF.